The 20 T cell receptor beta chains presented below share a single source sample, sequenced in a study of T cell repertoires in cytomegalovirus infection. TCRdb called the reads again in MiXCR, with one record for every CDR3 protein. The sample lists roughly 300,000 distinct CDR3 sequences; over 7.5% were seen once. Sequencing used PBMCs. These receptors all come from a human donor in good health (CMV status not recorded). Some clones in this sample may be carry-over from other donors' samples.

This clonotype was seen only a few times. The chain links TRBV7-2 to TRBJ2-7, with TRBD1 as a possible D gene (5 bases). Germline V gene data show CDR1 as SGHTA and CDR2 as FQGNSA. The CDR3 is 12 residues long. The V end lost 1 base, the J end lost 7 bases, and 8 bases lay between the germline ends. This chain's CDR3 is CASSLGREEQYF. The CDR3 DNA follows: TGTGCCAGCAGCTTAGGCAGGGAAGAGCAGTACTTC. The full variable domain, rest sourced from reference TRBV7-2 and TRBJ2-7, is GAGVSQSPSNKVTEKGKDVELRCDPISGHTALYWYRQSLGQGLEFLIYFQGNSAPDKSGLPSDRFSAERTGGSVSTLTIQRTQQEDSAVYLCASSLGREEQYFGPGTRLTVT.

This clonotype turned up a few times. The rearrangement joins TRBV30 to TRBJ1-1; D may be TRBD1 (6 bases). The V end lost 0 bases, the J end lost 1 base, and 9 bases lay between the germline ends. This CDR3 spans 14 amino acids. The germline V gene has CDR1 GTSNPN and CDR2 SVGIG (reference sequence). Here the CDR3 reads CAWSVNRANTEAFF. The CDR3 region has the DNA TGTGCCTGGAGTGTAAACAGGGCGAACACTGAAGCTTTCTTT.

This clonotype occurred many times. CDR3 coding DNA: TGTGCCAGCAGCTCCCAACCCACCACAGGGGGCGGCACTGAAGCTTTCTTT. Its protein product is CASSSQPTTGGGTEAFF. The chain carries TRBV7-2 and TRBJ1-1; the match to TRBD1 covers 9 bases. The V segment lost 4 bases and the J segment 4 bases; nucleotides outside the gene matches: 13. CDR1 and CDR2 (germline): SGHTA, FQGNSA. CDR3 length equals 17 residues.

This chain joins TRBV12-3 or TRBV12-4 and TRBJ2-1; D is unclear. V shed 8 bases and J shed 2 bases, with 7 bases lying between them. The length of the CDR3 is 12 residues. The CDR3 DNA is TGTGCCAGCTGGCTAGCCTACAATGAGCAGTTCTTC. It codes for CASWLAYNEQFF.

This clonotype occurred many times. The DNA for the CDR3 is TGTGCCAGCAGCCCATCGAGGGCTCGGAACTATGGCTACACCTTC. Its protein is CASSPSRARNYGYTF. The chain has TRBV7-2 and TRBJ1-2; D remains unclear. CDR1 is SGHTA, CDR2 FQGNSA, per germline. This CDR3 contains 15 residues. V shed 5 bases and J shed 2 bases, with 15 bases lying between them.

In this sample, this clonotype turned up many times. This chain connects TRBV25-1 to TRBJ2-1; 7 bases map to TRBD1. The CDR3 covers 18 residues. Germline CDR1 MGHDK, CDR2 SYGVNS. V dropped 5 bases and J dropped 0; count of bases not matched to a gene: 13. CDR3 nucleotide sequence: TGTGCCAGCAGTTTTTCCGGGACAGCCATCCTCTCCTACAATGAGCAGTTCTTC. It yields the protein CASSFSGTAILSYNEQFF. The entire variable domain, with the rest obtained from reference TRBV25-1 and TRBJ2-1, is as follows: EADIYQTPRYLVIGTGKKITLECSQTMGHDKMYWYQQDPGMELHLIHYSYGVNSTEKGDLSSESTVSRIRTEHFPLTLESARPSHTSQYLCASSFSGTAILSYNEQFFGPGTRLTVL.

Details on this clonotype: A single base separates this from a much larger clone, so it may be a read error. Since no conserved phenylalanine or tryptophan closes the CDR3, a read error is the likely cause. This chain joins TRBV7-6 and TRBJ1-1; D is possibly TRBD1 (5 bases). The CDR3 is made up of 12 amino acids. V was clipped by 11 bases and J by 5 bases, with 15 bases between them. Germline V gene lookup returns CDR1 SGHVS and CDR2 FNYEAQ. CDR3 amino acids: CAATGVLTEAFS. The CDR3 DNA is TGTGCCGCGACGGGGGTATTGACTGAAGCTTTCTCT.

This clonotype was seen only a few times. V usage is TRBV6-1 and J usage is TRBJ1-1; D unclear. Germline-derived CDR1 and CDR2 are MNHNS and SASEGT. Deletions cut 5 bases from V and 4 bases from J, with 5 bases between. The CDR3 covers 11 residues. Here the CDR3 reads CASSRTTEAFF. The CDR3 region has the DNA TGTGCCAGCAGTCGGACCACTGAAGCTTTCTTT.

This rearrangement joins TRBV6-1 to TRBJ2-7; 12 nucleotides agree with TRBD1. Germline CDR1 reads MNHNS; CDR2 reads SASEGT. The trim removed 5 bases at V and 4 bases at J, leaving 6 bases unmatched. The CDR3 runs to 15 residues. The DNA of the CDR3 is TGTGCCAGCAGTAAACCGGGACAGGGGGCATACGAGCAGTACTTC. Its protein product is CASSKPGQGAYEQYF.

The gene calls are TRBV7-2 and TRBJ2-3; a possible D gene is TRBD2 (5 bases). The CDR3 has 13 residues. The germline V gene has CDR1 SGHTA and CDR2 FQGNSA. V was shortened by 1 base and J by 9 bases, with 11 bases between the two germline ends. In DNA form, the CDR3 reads TGTGCCAGCAGCTTAGACGGCAGGAGGACGCAGTATTTT. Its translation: CASSLDGRRTQYF.

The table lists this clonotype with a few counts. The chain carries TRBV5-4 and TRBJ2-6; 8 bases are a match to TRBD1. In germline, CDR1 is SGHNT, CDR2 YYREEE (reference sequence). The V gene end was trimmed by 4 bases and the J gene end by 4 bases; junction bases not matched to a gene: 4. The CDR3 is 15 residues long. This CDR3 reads CASSGGTGGANVLTF. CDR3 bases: TGTGCCAGCAGCGGTGGGACAGGCGGGGCCAACGTCCTGACTTTC.

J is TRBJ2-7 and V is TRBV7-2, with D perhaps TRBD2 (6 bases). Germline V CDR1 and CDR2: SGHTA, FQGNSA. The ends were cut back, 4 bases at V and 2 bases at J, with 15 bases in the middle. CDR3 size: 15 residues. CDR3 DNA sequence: TGTGCCAGCAGCTCGTCGGGCGGGATCCCCTACGAGCAGTACTTC. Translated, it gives CASSSSGGIPYEQYF. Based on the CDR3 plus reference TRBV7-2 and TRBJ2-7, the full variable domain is GAGVSQSPSNKVTEKGKDVELRCDPISGHTALYWYRQSLGQGLEFLIYFQGNSAPDKSGLPSDRFSAERTGGSVSTLTIQRTQQEDSAVYLCASSSSGGIPYEQYFGPGTRLTVT.

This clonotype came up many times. The CDR3 here is CASTRTQLSLEQFF. CDR3 nucleotide sequence: TGTGCCAGCACCCGGACCCAACTGTCCTTAGAGCAGTTCTTC. V usage is TRBV9 and J usage is TRBJ2-1; D gene unclear. V lost 6 bases to trimming and J lost 10 bases, with 20 bases between them. The CDR3 consists of 14 residues. Germline V gives CDR1 SGDLS, CDR2 YYNGEE. Supplemented by reference TRBV9 and TRBJ2-1, the full variable domain reads DSGVTQTPKHLITATGQRVTLRCSPRSGDLSVYWYQQSLDQGLQFLIQYYNGEERAKGNILERFSAQQFPDLHSELNLSSLELGDSALYFCASTRTQLSLEQFFGPGTRLTVL.

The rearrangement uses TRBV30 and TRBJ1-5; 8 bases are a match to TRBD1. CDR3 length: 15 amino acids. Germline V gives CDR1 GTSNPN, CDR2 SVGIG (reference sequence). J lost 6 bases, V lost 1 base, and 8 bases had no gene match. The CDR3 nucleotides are TGTGCCTGGAGTGACGACAGGGGTTTGATTCAGCCCCAGCATTTT. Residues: CAWSDDRGLIQPQHF.

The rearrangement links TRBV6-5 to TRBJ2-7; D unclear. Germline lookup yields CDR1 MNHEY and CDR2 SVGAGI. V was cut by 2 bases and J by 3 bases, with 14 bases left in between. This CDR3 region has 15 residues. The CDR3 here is CASSYRLDGHYEQYF. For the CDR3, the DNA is TGTGCCAGCAGTTACCGCTTGGACGGGCACTACGAGCAGTACTTC.

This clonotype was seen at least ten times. The CDR3 DNA is TGTGCCAGCAGTCAGAGGGGGGTTACCTACAATGAGCAGTTCTTC. As protein: CASSQRGVTYNEQFF. The chain is built from TRBV6-1 and TRBJ2-1; D is possibly TRBD1 or TRBD2 (6 bases each). The V end lost 5 bases, the J end lost 2 bases, and 13 bases lay between the germline ends. Germline V lookup: CDR1 MNHNS, CDR2 SASEGT. The CDR3 has 15 amino acids.

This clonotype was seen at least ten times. CDR3 residues: CASSRQRGDTQYF. Written as DNA, the CDR3 is TGTGCCAGCAGCCGTCAACGGGGAGATACGCAGTATTTT. V gene TRBV7-2 combines with J gene TRBJ2-3, with D perhaps TRBD2 (5 bases). There are 13 residues in the CDR3. The V end lost 5 bases, the J end lost 5 bases, and 11 bases lay between the germline ends. Germline V gene lookup returns CDR1 SGHTA and CDR2 FQGNSA.

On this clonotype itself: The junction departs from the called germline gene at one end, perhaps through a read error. The CDR3 DNA follows: TGTGCCAGCAGTTTGGTGGGGAACACCGGGGCGCTGTTTTTT. Translating it yields CASSLVGNTGALFF. The chain uses TRBV12-3 or TRBV12-4 and TRBJ2-2; perhaps D is TRBD1 or TRBD2 (5 bases each). The CDR3 extends over 14 amino acids.

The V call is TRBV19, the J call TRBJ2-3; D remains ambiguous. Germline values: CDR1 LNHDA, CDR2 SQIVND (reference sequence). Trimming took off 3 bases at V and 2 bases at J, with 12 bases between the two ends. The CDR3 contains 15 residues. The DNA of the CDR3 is TGTGCCAGTAGTATTTGGTCGGATCCCACAGATACGCAGTATTTT. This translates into CASSIWSDPTDTQYF.

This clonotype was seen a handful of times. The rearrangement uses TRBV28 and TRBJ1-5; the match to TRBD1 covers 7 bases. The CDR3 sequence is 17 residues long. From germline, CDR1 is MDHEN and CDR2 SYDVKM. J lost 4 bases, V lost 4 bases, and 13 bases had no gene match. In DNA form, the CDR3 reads TGTGCCAGCAGTTCTTCCTCTGGACAGGCGGGAAATCAGCCCCAGCATTTT. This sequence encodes CASSSSSGQAGNQPQHF.